Listed below are T cell receptor beta chains from one sample, sequenced in a study of patients and donors after allogeneic stem cell transplantation. TCRdb reprocessed the RT-PCR reads with MiXCR, giving one entry per CDR3 protein. The sample consists of about 410,000 distinct CDR3 sequences, 16% of them appearing once. Sequencing was done on a sample of blood, either unsorted or a sorted T cell fraction (not recorded which). These receptors were obtained from a human donor who was either an allogeneic HSCT recipient or a stem cell or donor lymphocyte infusion donor (not recorded which). It is not recorded whose cells these are; they may come from a transplant donor. CDR3s include the opening cysteine and the closing phenylalanine or tryptophan. Each record gives: D gene, V gene, J gene, clone size, CDR3 protein, CDR3 DNA. A D gene is named only where the DNA matches it firmly. Only some rows state a clone size, as once, few, many or a class for expanded clones.

NA	TRBV29-1	TRBJ1-1	NA	CSVDPPNTEAFF	TGCAGCGTTGACCCCCCGAACACTGAAGCTTTCTTT
TRBD1	TRBV9	TRBJ1-1	NA	CASSAHQGGVGAFF	TGTGCCAGCAGCGCCCACCAGGGGGGAGTGGGGGCTTTCTTT
NA	TRBV3-1	TRBJ1-6	NA	CASSQDSLSPLHF	TGTGCCAGCAGCCAAGATTCCCTTTCACCCCTCCACTTT
TRBD1	TRBV24-1	TRBJ2-1	many	CATSGAGTGGPNEQFF	TGTGCCACCAGTGGGGCAGGGACAGGGGGCCCCAATGAGCAGTTCTTC
NA	TRBV7-2	TRBJ2-3	few	CASSRSPSDTQYF	TGTGCCAGCAGTCGATCCCCATCAGATACGCAGTATTTT
NA	TRBV19	TRBJ2-1	few	CASKSEQFF	TGTGCCAGTAAAAGCGAGCAGTTCTTC
NA	TRBV7-9	TRBJ2-5	NA	CASSLVPGVNQETQYF	TGTGCCAGCAGCTTAGTGCCGGGAGTGAACCAAGAGACCCAGTACTTC
NA	TRBV3-1	TRBJ2-5	NA	CASSQVMETQYF	TGTGCCAGCAGCCAAGTCATGGAGACCCAGTACTTC
NA	TRBV4-3	TRBJ1-1	few	CASSQTRRGLVNTEAFF	TGCGCCAGCAGCCAAACCCGGCGGGGGCTGGTGAACACTGAAGCTTTCTTT
TRBD1	TRBV13	TRBJ2-7	NA	CASSLGRDRGPLSYEQYF	TGTGCCAGCAGCTTAGGCCGGGACAGGGGTCCATTGTCCTACGAGCAGTACTTC
NA	TRBV4-2	TRBJ2-3	NA	CASSQEGFKGTQYF	TGTGCCAGCAGCCAAGAGGGATTTAAGGGGACGCAGTATTTT
NA	TRBV6-1	TRBJ2-3	few	CASTPASLADTQYF	TGTGCCAGCACCCCCGCTAGTTTGGCAGATACGCAGTATTTT
NA	TRBV3-1	TRBJ2-5	few	CASSPLGAWGTQYF	TGTGCCAGCAGCCCCCTAGGAGCCTGGGGGACCCAGTACTTC
TRBD2	TRBV12-3/TRBV12-4	TRBJ2-5	NA	CASSPSGELLETQYF	TGTGCCAGCAGCCCTAGCGGGGAGCTATTGGAGACCCAGTACTTC
TRBD2	TRBV13	TRBJ2-5	few	CASSISGRGGTQYF	TGTGCCAGCAGCATTAGCGGGAGAGGGGGGACCCAGTACTTC
TRBD1	TRBV6-5	TRBJ2-7	few	CASSSTGIYLYEQYF	TGTGCCAGCAGTTCGACAGGGATCTATCTCTACGAGCAGTACTTC
TRBD1	TRBV9	TRBJ1-2	NA	CASSVGDRVGYTF	TGTGCCAGCAGCGTAGGGGACAGGGTTGGCTACACCTTC
NA	TRBV5-5	TRBJ2-5	NA	CASSFTGQETQYF	TGTGCCAGCAGCTTCACAGGCCAAGAGACCCAGTACTTC
NA	TRBV2	TRBJ2-1	NA	CASSHPEGDYYNEQFF	TGTGCCAGCAGTCACCCGGAGGGCGACTATTACAATGAGCAGTTCTTC
NA	TRBV29-1	TRBJ2-7	few	CSVARTYSYEQYF	TGCAGCGTAGCTAGGACTTATTCCTACGAGCAGTACTTC
NA	TRBV4-3	TRBJ1-4	NA	CASSRKGITNEKLFF	TGCGCCAGCAGCCGTAAGGGGATAACTAATGAAAAACTGTTTTTT
NA	TRBV14	TRBJ2-2	NA	CASSQDGQGLYTGELFF	TGTGCCAGCAGCCAAGACGGTCAGGGACTCTACACCGGGGAGCTGTTTTTT
NA	TRBV11-2	TRBJ1-2	many	CASSLIGGPRGGYTF	TGTGCCAGCAGCTTAATCGGCGGACCACGAGGGGGCTACACCTTC
TRBD1	TRBV18	TRBJ1-1	NA	CASSRDRVGTEAFF	TGTGCCAGCTCACGGGACAGGGTGGGCACTGAAGCTTTCTTT
NA	TRBV12-3/TRBV12-4	TRBJ1-5	many	CASSPQRTQTGQPQHF	TGTGCCAGCAGCCCACAGCGGACCCAGACGGGTCAGCCCCAGCATTTT
TRBD2	TRBV19	TRBJ2-1	NA	CASSPRGSGILYEQFF	TGTGCCAGTAGTCCCCGAGGTAGCGGGATCTTATATGAGCAGTTCTTC
NA	TRBV19	TRBJ2-3	many	CASSILRGTDTQYF	TGTGCCAGTAGTATCCTCCGGGGCACAGATACGCAGTATTTT
TRBD1	TRBV5-1	TRBJ2-7	many	CASSLAGGKYEQYF	TGCGCCAGCAGCTTGGCAGGGGGCAAGTACGAGCAGTACTTC
NA	TRBV5-1	TRBJ2-5	NA	CAISLFGAPRETQYF	TGCGCCATCAGCTTGTTTGGAGCCCCCAGAGAGACCCAGTACTTC
NA	TRBV20-1	TRBJ1-5	NA	CSASQGRAIQPQHF	TGCAGTGCTAGTCAAGGAAGGGCCATTCAGCCCCAGCATTTT
NA	TRBV1	TRBJ1-5	few	CTSSQDPQSNQPQHF	TGCACCAGCAGCCAAGATCCACAGTCAAATCAGCCCCAGCATTTT
NA	TRBV5-6	TRBJ2-5	NA	CASSLVSARETQYF	TGTGCCAGCAGCTTGGTTTCCGCCCGAGAGACCCAGTACTTC
NA	TRBV3-1	TRBJ1-2	NA	CASSPGQPQIYGYTF	TGTGCCAGCAGCCCTGGACAGCCCCAGATCTATGGCTACACCTTC
NA	TRBV20-1	TRBJ1-5	few	CSARDTGNQPQHF	TGCAGTGCTAGAGATACCGGTAATCAGCCCCAGCATTTT
NA	TRBV7-3	TRBJ2-2	few	CASSPNRVSNTGELFF	TGTGCCAGCAGTCCTAACCGGGTCTCGAACACCGGGGAGCTGTTTTTT
NA	TRBV27	TRBJ2-2	NA	CASSFGIGELFF	TGTGCCAGCAGTTTCGGGATCGGGGAGCTGTTTTTT
TRBD2	TRBV11-3	TRBJ2-1	NA	CASSPSGGRVNEQFF	TGTGCCAGCAGCCCGAGTGGCGGGAGAGTCAATGAGCAGTTCTTC
TRBD2	TRBV20-1	TRBJ2-3	few	CSARASGTSGDTDTQYF	TGCAGTGCTAGAGCTTCCGGGACTAGCGGGGATACAGATACGCAGTATTTT
NA	TRBV5-1	TRBJ1-4	NA	CASSLEGGTEKLFF	TGCGCCAGCAGCTTGGAAGGGGGGACTGAAAAACTGTTTTTT
TRBD2	TRBV5-4	TRBJ2-1	NA	CASSAELAGGIYNEQFF	TGTGCCAGCAGCGCAGAACTAGCGGGAGGCATCTACAATGAGCAGTTCTTC
NA	TRBV18	TRBJ2-7	NA	CASSVQSTGSIIGEQYF	TGTGCCAGCTCCGTTCAGTCCACAGGGAGCATAATTGGGGAGCAGTACTTC